This entry lists 15 T cell receptor beta chains sequenced from one sample in a study of CD8+ T cells in alopecia areata. Documented treatment: oral pan-JAK inhibitor, 5-10 mg twice daily. Once RNA had been extracted, it was reverse transcribed into cDNA to act as the sequencing template. Profiled with immunoSEQ multiplex PCR; TCRdb holds only in-frame clones, not every one. In the table there are some 220,000 clones, around three fifths of which are singletons. The sample in question was CD4+ T cells sorted from blood, obtained at week 4, from a patient treated with tofacitinib. These receptor sequences come from a human donor with alopecia areata.

This clone was found a few times. The chain couples TRBV29-1 to TRBJ1-5, with TRBD1 matching over 7 bases. CDR1 and CDR2 (germline): SQVTM, ANQGSEA. V gave up 6 bases and J gave up 3 bases; unmatched junction bases: 5. The CDR3 sequence is 13 residues long. The CDR3: CSVADRDNQPQHF. The CDR3 bases are TGCAGCGTAGCCGACAGGGACAATCAGCCCCAGCATTTT.

The chain combines TRBV4-3 with TRBJ2-6; D is perhaps TRBD1 or TRBD2 (5 bases each). The CDR3 extends over 14 amino acids. CDR1 is LGHNA, CDR2 YSLEER, per germline. V was cut by 2 bases and J by 9 bases, with 11 bases left in between. In nucleotides, the CDR3 is TGCGCCAGCAGCCAAAGGGACGGAGTCAACGTCCTGACTTTC. Its translation is CASSQRDGVNVLTF.

This clone was seen only a few times. This chain joins TRBV29-1 and TRBJ1-1; D is uncertain. CDR1 is SQVTM and CDR2 is ANQGSEA in the germline V gene. Trimming took 3 bases from V and 0 from J, leaving 8 bases between them. CDR3 length: 13 residues. In nucleotides, the CDR3 is TGCAGCGTTGAGAAGGGAATGAACACTGAAGCTTTCTTT. Translated, it gives CSVEKGMNTEAFF.

This clone showed up just a few times. The chain employs TRBV5-6 and TRBJ2-1; unclear D gene. This CDR3 comprises 12 residues. Trimming stripped 4 bases from V and 8 bases from J, with 10 bases between. Germline CDR1 is SGHDT and CDR2 is YYEEEE. The CDR3 nucleotides are TGTGCCAGCAGCGAATCCGGAGATGAGCAGTTCTTC. It translates to CASSESGDEQFF.

J is TRBJ1-2 and V is TRBV30; D is perhaps TRBD1 (6 bases). Germline V gives CDR1 GTSNPN, CDR2 SVGIG (reference sequence). The CDR3 is 14 residues long. Trimming took 3 bases from V and 7 from J, leaving 18 bases between them. The DNA of the CDR3 is TGTGCCTGGAGATTACAGGGACCGGGGGCTGGCTACACCTTC. Protein sequence: CAWRLQGPGAGYTF.

The chain has TRBV5-1 and TRBJ2-7; D perhaps matches TRBD1 (5 bases). The germline V gene encodes CDR1 SGHRS and CDR2 YFSETQ. Deletions cut 5 bases from V and 3 bases from J, with 12 bases between. The CDR3 totals 13 residues. CDR3 DNA: TGCGCCAGCAGACTGGACACGGACTACGAGCAGTACTTC. This encodes CASRLDTDYEQYF.

The chain links TRBV6-6 to TRBJ1-2; 9 bases fit TRBD1. This CDR3 has 11 amino acids. Germline CDR1 MNHNY, CDR2 SVGAGI (reference sequence). Trimming took 9 bases from V and 8 from J; bases not matched to a gene: 4. CDR3 nucleotides: TGTGCCAGTACAGGGGGCCGAGGCTACACCTTC. Translation: CASTGGRGYTF.

In this sample, this clone turned up many times. The chain joins TRBV5-1 to TRBJ2-5; the D gene could be TRBD1 or TRBD2 (6 bases each). CDR1 SGHRS and CDR2 YFSETQ come from the germline V gene. V was pared by 1 base and J by 1 base, with 14 bases between. There are 16 residues in the CDR3. The CDR3 sequence: CASSLLLGGGQETQYF. The CDR3 coding sequence is TGCGCCAGCAGCTTGTTACTCGGAGGGGGCCAAGAGACCCAGTACTTC.

The J gene is TRBJ1-1, the V gene TRBV30, with D unresolved. Trimming removed 2 bases from V and 1 base from J, with 8 bases in between. Looked up from germline, CDR1 is GTSNPN and CDR2 is SVGIG (reference sequence). CDR3 size: 13 residues. The CDR3 bases are TGTGCCTGGAGTCCCCCGGGGAACACTGAAGCTTTCTTT. As protein: CAWSPPGNTEAFF.

This chain links TRBV2 with TRBJ1-5; unclear D gene. The V end lost 7 bases, the J end lost 0 bases, and 7 bases lay between the germline ends. Germline values: CDR1 SNHLY, CDR2 FYNNEI. This CDR3 region has 13 residues. The chain's CDR3 is CASKDGSNQPQHF. The CDR3, as DNA: TGTGCCAGCAAGGACGGTAGCAATCAGCCCCAGCATTTT.

The V gene is TRBV4-3, the J gene TRBJ1-2, with 7 bases identical to TRBD1. The germline CDR1 and CDR2 sequences are LGHNA and YSLEER. Trimming cost V 0 bases and J 3 bases; bases outside gene matches: 4. This CDR3 comprises 15 residues. The CDR3 region is CASSQDTGTDYGYTF. Here the CDR3 DNA reads TGCGCCAGCAGCCAAGATACAGGGACAGACTATGGCTACACCTTC.

The V call is TRBV28, the J call TRBJ1-2; a weak D match, TRBD1 (5 bases). The CDR3 is made up of 14 amino acids. Per germline, CDR1 MDHEN and CDR2 SYDVKM. V dropped 5 bases and J dropped 8 bases, with 18 bases sitting between them. The CDR3 nucleotides read TGTGCCAGCAGTAGACCAGCCCGAGCAGGGGGCTACACCTTC. It encodes CASSRPARAGGYTF.

This clone was detected a few times. This chain uses TRBV4-3 with TRBJ2-2, with D uncertain. The germline V and J ends were trimmed by 0 bases and 6 bases, with 11 bases remaining between them. Per germline, CDR1 LGHNA and CDR2 YSLEER. The CDR3 loop spans 15 amino acids. CDR3 DNA: TGCGCCAGCAGCCAAGAGGGATTAGTGGCCGGGGAGCTGTTTTTT. Translating it yields CASSQEGLVAGELFF.

The chain links TRBV5-4 to TRBJ2-7, with D perhaps given as TRBD1 or TRBD2 (5 bases each). Germline V gene data show CDR1 as SGHNT and CDR2 as YYREEE (reference sequence). V lost 0 bases to trimming and J lost 7 bases, with 17 bases between them. CDR3 length: 15 amino acids. In nucleotides, the CDR3 is TGTGCCAGCAGCTTGGGGGTGAGGGAAGGGACGGAGCAGTACTTC. Translation: CASSLGVREGTEQYF.

The table lists this clone with a count of one. The identical CDR3 is also encoded by other nucleotide sequences in the sample. The chain carries TRBV29-1 and TRBJ1-1; D is unresolved. Germline V lookup: CDR1 SQVTM, CDR2 ANQGSEA. V shed 6 bases and J shed 3 bases, with 5 bases lying between them. The CDR3 is 10 residues long. The CDR3 DNA reads as TGCAGCGTGTCAGACACTGAAGCTTTCTTT. Amino acid sequence: CSVSDTEAFF.